The rows below give T cell receptor beta chains drawn from one sample of a study of Tregs in tolerant kidney transplant recipients. Profiled with immunoSEQ multiplex PCR; TCRdb holds only in-frame clones, not every one. The sample carries about 68,000 clones, 84% recorded once. Source material: CD4+ T cells from blood. These receptors were collected from a human donor in good health. Both conserved end residues are trimmed from each CDR3.

length	V	J	CDR3
11	TRBV9	TRBJ2-5	ASSVRSGGTQY
14	TRBV30	TRBJ1-4	AWSSRGRGFNEKLF
13	TRBV11-2	TRBJ2-7	ASSPNSLSSYEQY
11	TRBV29-1	TRBJ1-5	SVEDVVGQSQH
10	TRBV9	TRBJ2-2	ASSLSRGELF
14	TRBV30	TRBJ1-4	AWSPDLDTTNEKLF
12	TRBV25-1	TRBJ2-3	ASSVDPSTDTQY
13	TRBV18	TRBJ1-1	ASSVLEVPNTEAF
9	TRBV29-1	TRBJ2-5	SVLIGETQY
13	TRBV27	TRBJ1-2	ASSLFGWADYGYT
12	TRBV5-1	TRBJ1-1	ASSYRGRNTEAF
11	TRBV29-1	TRBJ1-2	SVEDPQTYGYT
9	TRBV20-1	TRBJ1-1	SAKQAVGAF